The rows below give T cell receptor beta chains drawn from one sample of a study of vaccination and CD4 T cells after COVID-19. Each CDR3 protein gets one entry after TCRdb re-called the PCR reads with MiXCR. In the table there are around 19,000 distinct CDR3 sequences, roughly three fifths of which are singletons. The antigens these receptors bind are not known. Material: CD4+ T cells from blood, cultured in vitro. These TCRs come from a human donor who had recovered from COVID-19. CDR3s include the opening cysteine and the closing phenylalanine or tryptophan. A D gene is named only where the DNA matches it firmly. Part of the rows lack a size; the others show once, few, many or a class for expanded clones.

TRBD1	TRBV28	NA	TRBJ1-6	TGTGCCAGCAGTTTATGGCTTGACAGGGGCCGTTATAATTCACCCCCCCACTTT	CASSLWLDRGRYNSPPHF
TRBD2	TRBV27	few	TRBJ2-5	TGTGCCAGCAGTTTAGCGGGAGTTTTATCAGAGACCCAGTACTTC	CASSLAGVLSETQYF
NA	TRBV10-1	NA	TRBJ2-3	TGCGCCACCGGGCCGGGGTCTGGCGCAGATACGCAGTATTTT	CATGPGSGADTQYF
NA	TRBV6-5	NA	TRBJ1-5	TGTGCCAGCAGTTCCGGGTCGGCGAGCAATCAGCCCCAGCATTTT	CASSSGSASNQPQHF
TRBD2	TRBV2	few	TRBJ2-1	TGTGCCAGCAGTGTGAGGCGGGGCGGGGGGAATGAGCAGTTCTTC	CASSVRRGGGNEQFF
NA	TRBV6-1	NA	TRBJ1-2	TGTGCCAGCAGGTCCGGGATAAACTATGGCTACACCTTC	CASRSGINYGYTF
NA	TRBV20-1	NA	TRBJ1-6	TGCAGTGCTACACAGGGTGAGCTGGATTCACCCCTCCACTTT	CSATQGELDSPLHF
NA	TRBV9	NA	TRBJ1-3	TGTGCCAGCAGCGTAGGGGGGTATGGAAACACCATATATTTT	CASSVGGYGNTIYF
NA	TRBV20-1	once	TRBJ2-2	TGCAGTGCTAGAGGGGACCTAAACACCGGGGAGCTGTTTTTT	CSARGDLNTGELFF
NA	TRBV20-1	NA	TRBJ2-5	TGCAGTGCTAGGGGGGGAGCAGAGACCCAGTACTTC	CSARGGAETQYF
TRBD2	TRBV6-2/TRBV6-3	once	TRBJ2-1	TGTGCCAGCAGTGGCGGACTAGCGGGAGGGCCAGGAAATGACCAGTTCTTC	CASSGGLAGGPGNDQFF
NA	TRBV5-4	NA	TRBJ1-2	TGTGCCAGCAGCGAGAGGGGGAGTCATATCTATGGCTACACCTTC	CASSERGSHIYGYTF
NA	TRBV28	NA	TRBJ1-2	TGTGCCAGCAGTTTATTATCCCCGGTGGAGGAAGGAGGCTACACCTTC	CASSLLSPVEEGGYTF
TRBD2	TRBV6-2/TRBV6-3	NA	TRBJ2-7	TGTGCCAGCAGCTCATCGACTAGCGGGATCTTCTCCTACGAGCAGTACTTC	CASSSSTSGIFSYEQYF
NA	TRBV30	NA	TRBJ2-5	TGTGCCTGGGGGGCCGGGACCCAGTACTTC	CAWGAGTQYF
NA	TRBV27	NA	TRBJ1-5	TGTGCCAGCAGTTTCTTAAGCAATAGCAATCAGCCCCAGCATTTT	CASSFLSNSNQPQHF